These 8 T cell receptor beta chains share one sample of origin, sequenced in a study of identifying expanded T cells in peripheral blood. TCRdb keeps only in-frame clones here, not all; method: immunoSEQ multiplex PCR. The table has roughly 81,000 clones, around 83% seen once; the top ten hold about 20%. Sequencing used blood. The receptor set was obtained from a person aged 18 to 70 in good health.

This clone was seen just once. The CDR3, as DNA: TGTGCCTGGGGGATCCCGACAGGGAAGAATGGCTACACCTTC. Residues: CAWGIPTGKNGYTF. The chain combines TRBV30 with TRBJ1-2; the match to TRBD1 covers 7 bases. The J segment lost 6 bases and the V segment lost 5 bases, leaving 12 bases of the junction unmatched. Per the germline V gene, CDR1 is GTSNPN and CDR2 is SVGIG (reference sequence). CDR3 length: 14 residues.

The gene calls are TRBV7-6 and TRBJ2-5; D unresolved. From germline, CDR1 is SGHVS and CDR2 FNYEAQ. The CDR3 is made up of 16 amino acids. The V gene lost 4 bases and the J gene lost 5 bases, with 20 bases spanning the gap. The CDR3 nucleotides read TGTGCCAGCAGCTCCTTTCGTACAGCCCTCAGCGAGACCCAGTACTTC. Encoded protein: CASSSFRTALSETQYF.

As regards this clone: One end of the junction varies from germline; a read error may be responsible. V gene TRBV7-9 combines with J gene TRBJ2-5; possible D gene TRBD1, 6 bases. The CDR3 spans 17 residues. Germline CDR1 SEHNR, CDR2 FQNEAQ (reference sequence). CDR3 bases: TGTGCCAGCAACCCATTGGGGGCGGACGAAGCCCAAGGGACCCAGTACTTC. It specifies CASNPLGADEAQGTQYF. The entire variable domain, with the rest obtained from reference TRBV7-9 and TRBJ2-5, is as follows: DTGVSQNPRHKITKRGQNVTFRCDPISEHNRLYWYRQTLGQGPEFLTYFQNEAQLEKSRLLSDRFSAERPKGSFSTLEIQRTEQGDSAMYLCASNPLGADEAQGTQYFGPGTRLLVL.

This chain uses TRBV6-6 with TRBJ2-5; D is possibly TRBD1 (5 bases). The CDR3 totals 15 residues. V was trimmed by 5 bases and J by 1 base, leaving 14 bases between them. CDR1 is MNHNY, CDR2 SVGAGI, per germline (reference sequence). CDR3 in amino acids: CASSPSMGLQETQYF. Written as DNA, the CDR3 is TGTGCCAGCAGTCCCTCTATGGGGCTCCAAGAGACCCAGTACTTC.

In its sample, this clone was seen a few times. The same CDR3 is also encoded by other DNA sequences in this sample. The chain uses TRBV30 and TRBJ1-2, with unresolved D. The CDR3 is 12 residues long. Trimming stripped 7 bases from V and 1 base from J, with 10 bases between. Germline loops: CDR1 GTSNPN, CDR2 SVGIG (reference sequence). CDR3 sequence (DNA): TGTGCCTTCGCGACCCTTAACTATGGCTACACCTTC. Protein: CAFATLNYGYTF.

The chain employs TRBV27 and TRBJ1-5, with D possibly TRBD1 on 5 matching bases. V was clipped by 5 bases and J by 9 bases, with 20 bases between them. Germline CDR1 and CDR2: MNHEY and SMNVEV (reference sequence). The CDR3 is 15 residues long. The CDR3 region is CASSPQIGVDGPQHF. The CDR3 coding sequence is TGTGCCAGCAGTCCCCAAATAGGGGTGGATGGGCCCCAGCATTTT.

The V and J genes are TRBV7-2 and TRBJ1-4, with 7 bases lining up with TRBD1. Germline assignment: CDR1 SGHTA and CDR2 FQGNSA. The CDR3 consists of 14 residues. Trimming took 5 bases from V and 7 from J; bases not matched to a gene: 7. For the CDR3, the DNA is TGTGCCAGCAGCGTTACAGGGGCGGGTGAAAAACTGTTTTTT. Amino acid sequence: CASSVTGAGEKLFF.

The chain joins TRBV7-2 to TRBJ2-1; a weak D match, TRBD2 (5 bases). CDR3 length: 12 residues. V gave up 2 bases and J gave up 13 bases, with 12 bases separating them. CDR1 and CDR2 (germline): SGHTA, FQGNSA. As DNA, the CDR3 is TGTGCCAGCAGCTTACCACGACTACCCCAGTTCTTC. Amino acids: CASSLPRLPQFF.